Each of the 31 T cell receptor beta chains below was sequenced from the same sample in a study of graft-versus-host responses after intestinal transplantation. Their recognized antigens are unknown. Sequencing used immunoSEQ multiplex PCR; TCRdb keeps in-frame clones, though not all of them. This sample has 130,000 or so clones, with more than 90% found just once. The specimen comprised unstimulated CD4+ T cells sorted from spleen or lymph node cells, sampled before intestinal transplant. These receptors came from a human donor who received an intestinal transplant.

The CDR3 DNA sequence: TGTGCCATCAGTGTCCAGGGGGCAACAGATACGCAGTATTTT. Its translation: CAISVQGATDTQYF. The chain has TRBV10-3 and TRBJ2-3; 8 bases are a match to TRBD1. The CDR3 is made up of 14 amino acids. V dropped 4 bases and J dropped 3; count of bases not matched to a gene: 3. The germline CDR1 and CDR2 sequences are ENHRY and SYGVKD.

This rearrangement joins TRBV5-1 to TRBJ1-1; a possible D gene is TRBD1 (6 bases). The V and J ends lost 6 bases and 5 bases respectively, with 8 bases between them. The CDR3 covers 11 residues. Germline values: CDR1 SGHRS, CDR2 YFSETQ. CDR3 bases: TGCGCCAGCAAGGGGGGGACTGAAGCTTTCTTT. Residues: CASKGGTEAFF.

This rearrangement joins TRBV7-6 to TRBJ2-2; 7 bases are shared with TRBD1. The CDR3 length is 16 residues. Germline V gene data show CDR1 as SGHVS and CDR2 as FNYEAQ. Trimming cost V 5 bases and J 5 bases; bases outside gene matches: 11. CDR3 in DNA: TGTGCCAGCAGCCTAAACCGAAGGGGGCGGACCGGGGAGCTGTTTTTT. As protein: CASSLNRRGRTGELFF.

J is TRBJ2-7 and V is TRBV6-5, with 7 bases aligning to TRBD1. J gave up 4 bases and V 5 bases, and 11 bases lay outside the gene matches. Germline V gene lookup returns CDR1 MNHEY and CDR2 SVGAGI. CDR3 length equals 15 residues. DNA of the CDR3: TGTGCCAGCAGTCATACATTACAGGGGCGTTACGAGCAGTACTTC. This encodes CASSHTLQGRYEQYF.

V and J are TRBV10-1 and TRBJ1-2; maybe TRBD1 (5 bases). In germline, CDR1 is WNHNN, CDR2 SYGVQD (reference sequence). Trimming removed 6 bases at V and 2 bases at J, with 10 bases between. The CDR3 is made up of 13 amino acids. Written as DNA, the CDR3 is TGCGCCAGCAGCCCCAGGGTCAACTATGGCTACACCTTC. Translating it yields CASSPRVNYGYTF.

V usage is TRBV5-1 and J usage is TRBJ2-7; D is unclear. The germline gives CDR1 SGHRS, CDR2 YFSETQ. This CDR3 has 14 residues. The germline V and J ends were trimmed by 4 bases and 3 bases, with 14 bases remaining between them. Here the CDR3 DNA reads TGCGCCAGCAGCCCATCGAGGAGCTACTACGAGCAGTACTTC. Its protein product is CASSPSRSYYEQYF.

The chain uses TRBV18 and TRBJ2-5; 8 nucleotides align to TRBD2. Per the germline V gene, CDR1 is KGHSH and CDR2 is LQKENI. The J segment lost 7 bases and the V segment lost 3 bases, leaving 13 bases of the junction unmatched. This CDR3 is built from 16 residues. As DNA, the CDR3 is TGTGCCAGCTCACCCCCCAGCGGGGGCGCCCTAGGGACCCAGTACTTC. Translation: CASSPPSGGALGTQYF.

The chain carries TRBV6-6 and TRBJ1-5; D is unclear. The germline gives CDR1 MNHNY, CDR2 SVGAGI (reference sequence). The V end lost 4 bases, the J end lost 4 bases, and 8 bases lay between the germline ends. This CDR3 is 13 amino acids long. Written as DNA, the CDR3 is TGTGCCAGCAGTTCCATTGGGAATCAGCCCCAGCATTTT. Translation: CASSSIGNQPQHF.

The rearrangement joins TRBV10-3 to TRBJ2-6; D unresolved. Germline V lookup: CDR1 ENHRY, CDR2 SYGVKD. CDR3 length: 14 amino acids. Trimming left V 6 bases short and J 1 base short, with 7 bases between. In DNA form, the CDR3 reads TGTGCCATCAGCCTCTCATCTGGGGCCAACGTCCTGACTTTC. It encodes CAISLSSGANVLTF.

The chain is built from TRBV5-1 and TRBJ1-5; D remains unclear. CDR1 is SGHRS, CDR2 YFSETQ, per germline. The CDR3 has 14 amino acids. The V and J ends lost 0 bases and 5 bases respectively, with 9 bases between them. CDR3 in DNA: TGCGCCAGCAGCTTGGCCGGGCAGGATCAGCCCCAGCATTTT. Translation gives CASSLAGQDQPQHF.

The chain uses TRBV29-1 and TRBJ2-6; D not resolved. V was cut by 6 bases and J by 4 bases, with 13 bases left in between. Germline lookup yields CDR1 SQVTM and CDR2 ANQGSEA. The CDR3 sequence is 14 residues long. The CDR3 protein is CSVAVSSGANVLTF. CDR3 in DNA: TGCAGCGTCGCAGTAAGCTCGGGGGCCAACGTCCTGACTTTC.

V gene TRBV10-3 combines with J gene TRBJ2-3; a weak D match, TRBD1 (5 bases). The CDR3 has 13 residues. The ends were cut back, 5 bases at V and 2 bases at J, with 8 bases in the middle. The germline gives CDR1 ENHRY, CDR2 SYGVKD. The CDR3 DNA reads as TGTGCCATCAGTACAGGAGTCACAGATACGCAGTATTTT. Its translation is CAISTGVTDTQYF.

This clone was seen just once. The chain is built from TRBV18 and TRBJ2-1; 9 positions agree with TRBD1. The germline V gene has CDR1 KGHSH and CDR2 LQKENI. The CDR3 has 14 amino acids. The V gene end was trimmed by 4 bases and the J gene end by 7 bases; junction bases not matched to a gene: 5. Here the CDR3 DNA reads TGTGCCAGCTCACTCGGGACAGGGCGGAATGAGCAGTTCTTC. Translation: CASSLGTGRNEQFF.

The chain uses TRBV6-5 and TRBJ2-7; 8 bases map to TRBD1. The CDR3 covers 15 residues. Germline CDR1 and CDR2: MNHEY and SVGAGI. Trimming at V came to 6 bases and at J to 4 bases, leaving 11 bases not matched to a gene. The chain's CDR3 is CASRTGAGGKYEQYF. Written as DNA, the CDR3 is TGTGCCAGCAGAACGGGTGCAGGGGGCAAGTACGAGCAGTACTTC.

The gene calls are TRBV5-6 and TRBJ2-2, with D possibly TRBD1 on 6 matching bases. With 4 bases removed from V and 5 bases from J, the gap between germline ends came to 15 bases. In germline, CDR1 is SGHDT, CDR2 YYEEEE. The CDR3 has 15 residues. The CDR3 reads CASSPVDRITGELFF. CDR3 bases: TGTGCCAGCAGCCCCGTGGACAGAATAACCGGGGAGCTGTTTTTT.

This clone came up once. The gene calls are TRBV5-1 and TRBJ1-1, with 12 nucleotides matching TRBD1. The V and J ends lost 4 bases and 4 bases, in that order; junction bases with no gene match: 11. This CDR3 has 17 residues. Looked up from germline, CDR1 is SGHRS and CDR2 is YFSETQ. CDR3 loop: CASSHGGTGGLSTEAFF. CDR3 bases: TGCGCCAGCAGCCACGGTGGGACAGGGGGCCTGAGCACTGAAGCTTTCTTT.

This chain joins TRBV6-1 and TRBJ1-6; D ambiguous. The V end was cut by 1 base, the J end by 9 bases, with 10 bases between. The CDR3 consists of 14 residues. The germline gives CDR1 MNHNS, CDR2 SASEGT. The CDR3 DNA follows: TGTGCCAGCAGTGAAGATTTCAAGGGTTCACCCCTCCACTTT. It specifies CASSEDFKGSPLHF.

This sequence joins TRBV9 and TRBJ1-1; no clear D. Germline V lookup: CDR1 SGDLS, CDR2 YYNGEE. V lost 0 bases to trimming and J lost 5 bases, with 11 bases between them. The CDR3 consists of 14 residues. The CDR3 spells CASSVAPGRTEAFF. In nucleotides, the CDR3 is TGTGCCAGCAGCGTAGCTCCCGGGAGGACTGAAGCTTTCTTT. Together with reference TRBV9 and TRBJ1-1, the CDR3 gives the full variable domain: DSGVTQTPKHLITATGQRVTLRCSPRSGDLSVYWYQQSLDQGLQFLIQYYNGEERAKGNILERFSAQQFPDLHSELNLSSLELGDSALYFCASSVAPGRTEAFFGQGTRLTVV.

This clone showed up just a few times. The V gene is TRBV20-1, the J gene TRBJ2-3; D unresolved. The CDR3 length is 11 residues. Germline V gene lookup returns CDR1 DFQATT and CDR2 SNEGSKA (reference sequence). Trimming cost V 3 bases and J 3 bases, with 4 bases left between them. This CDR3 reads CSARRTDTQYF. The CDR3 DNA reads as TGCAGTGCTAGGCGGACAGATACGCAGTATTTT.

This clone appeared a single time. The chain joins TRBV6-5 to TRBJ1-6; TRBD1 might be the D (5 bases). The length of the CDR3 is 13 residues. Germline lookup yields CDR1 MNHEY and CDR2 SVGAGI. V gave up 9 bases and J gave up 7 bases, with 13 bases separating them. The CDR3 protein is CASCRDQNSPLHF. CDR3 sequence (DNA): TGTGCCAGTTGCCGGGACCAAAATTCACCCCTCCACTTT.

The chain employs TRBV19 and TRBJ2-2; 8 bases are shared with TRBD2. J gave up 4 bases and V 4 bases, and 5 bases lay outside the gene matches. CDR3 length: 15 residues. Germline V lookup: CDR1 LNHDA, CDR2 SQIVND (reference sequence). The CDR3 region has the DNA TGTGCCAGTAGTAAAGGACTAGCCGTCACCGGGGAGCTGTTTTTT. Its translation: CASSKGLAVTGELFF.

This chain joins TRBV10-3 and TRBJ2-4; D may match TRBD1 or TRBD2 (5 bases each). Germline V gene data show CDR1 as ENHRY and CDR2 as SYGVKD. Trimming pared 4 bases from V and 1 base from J, leaving 5 bases between. CDR3 length equals 13 residues. The CDR3 protein is CAISGGAKNIQYF. The CDR3 DNA is TGTGCCATCAGTGGGGGGGCCAAAAACATTCAGTACTTC.

This sequence joins TRBV7-2 and TRBJ2-3; D gene ambiguous. The germline V gene has CDR1 SGHTA and CDR2 FQGNSA. This CDR3 is built from 13 residues. V dropped 3 bases and J dropped 2 bases, with 6 bases sitting between them. CDR3 DNA: TGTGCCAGCAGCTTGGGCCCCACAGATACGCAGTATTTT. Translated: CASSLGPTDTQYF.

This chain connects TRBV6-1 to TRBJ1-4; a weak D match, TRBD1 (5 bases). Trimming pared 2 bases from V and 0 bases from J, leaving 16 bases between. Germline-derived CDR1 and CDR2 are MNHNS and SASEGT. This CDR3 region has 18 residues. CDR3 bases: TGTGCCAGCAGTGAATTAGGGTGGGGCTCCGCAACTAATGAAAAACTGTTTTTT. Translation gives CASSELGWGSATNEKLFF.

This clone appeared a single time. This sequence joins TRBV2 and TRBJ2-3, with 7 bases that match TRBD2. Trimming took 7 bases from V and 8 from J; bases not matched to a gene: 9. The CDR3 is 13 residues long. The germline gives CDR1 SNHLY, CDR2 FYNNEI. In nucleotides, the CDR3 is TGTGCCAGCACCGTTCTCTGGGGGGGTACGCAGTATTTT. This encodes CASTVLWGGTQYF.

This chain links TRBV10-1 with TRBJ2-3; no definite D call. Germline-derived CDR1 and CDR2 are WNHNN and SYGVQD (reference sequence). Trimming removed 4 bases from V and 1 base from J, with 9 bases in between. CDR3 length: 14 residues. CDR3 bases: TGCGCCAGCAGTGGCAGATTGGGCACAGATACGCAGTATTTT. This translates into CASSGRLGTDTQYF.

The rearrangement uses TRBV6-1 and TRBJ1-2, with D hard to call. Germline V lookup: CDR1 MNHNS, CDR2 SASEGT. Trimming stripped 3 bases from V and 8 bases from J, with 22 bases between. The CDR3 totals 16 residues. CDR3 nucleotide sequence: TGTGCCAGCAGTGAGTTTGTAGGATCCTTCGGTGGGGGCTACACCTTC. Amino acid sequence: CASSEFVGSFGGGYTF.

Here the CDR3 DNA reads TGTGCCAGCAGTTACTCGGGGAGGTATGGCTACACCTTC. Encoded protein: CASSYSGRYGYTF. This chain links TRBV6-5 with TRBJ1-2; D is unclear. This CDR3 contains 13 residues. The ends were cut back, 0 bases at V and 5 bases at J, with 7 bases in the middle. Germline CDR1 reads MNHEY; CDR2 reads SVGAGI.

The chain combines TRBV7-8 with TRBJ1-1; TRBD1 might be the D (6 bases). V lost 2 bases and J lost 4, with 14 bases in between. Germline assignment: CDR1 SGHVS and CDR2 FQNEAQ. The CDR3 is made up of 15 amino acids. The CDR3 DNA sequence: TGTGCCAGCAGCTTACTCTTCGGGGGCCCCACTGAAGCTTTCTTT. Its protein product is CASSLLFGGPTEAFF.

This sequence joins TRBV11-2 and TRBJ2-3; no clear D gene. CDR1 and CDR2 from the germline V gene are SGHAT and FQNNGV. This CDR3 contains 15 residues. Trimming pared 1 base from V and 0 bases from J, leaving 8 bases between. CDR3 DNA sequence: TGTGCCAGCAGCTTAGCCTTGGGAAGCACAGATACGCAGTATTTT. Encoded protein: CASSLALGSTDTQYF.

Only one count was recorded for this clone. V and J are TRBV4-2 and TRBJ2-5; 7 nucleotides match TRBD2. J gave up 2 bases and V 1 base, and 10 bases lay outside the gene matches. The length of the CDR3 is 17 residues. The germline V gene has CDR1 LGHNA and CDR2 YNFKEQ. As DNA, the CDR3 is TGTGCCAGCAGCCAAGGCATCGGCGGGGGTTCACAAGAGACCCAGTACTTC. Protein product: CASSQGIGGGSQETQYF.